This T cell receptor beta chain was captured by sequencing in a study of cytomegalovirus exposure and HLA in healthy donors. General observations from the study: Per a later analysis, HLA-associated TCR beta chains showed more clonal expansion than other, equally common TCR beta chains.

Worth noting for this clone: As yet, its antigen is unknown.

V was shortened by 0 bases and J by 3 bases, with 6 bases between the two germline ends. Germline-derived CDR1 and CDR2 are SEHNR and FQNEAQ (reference sequence). The CDR3 is made up of 13 amino acids. In the PCR, 60 Vbeta and 13 Jbeta primers were used. Data came from immunoSEQ multiplex PCR; TCRdb stores just in-frame clones and leaves some out. The data show some 140,000 clones, with about four fifths seen just once and 1% to 1.5% held by the top ten. The specimen sequenced was PBMCs. This chain links TRBV7-9 with TRBJ2-7; D call uncertain. The clonotype comes from a male donor in good health and CMV-seropositive. CDR3 DNA: TGTGCCAGCAGCTTAGCCGAACTCTACGAGCAGTACTTC. Translated, it gives CASSLAELYEQYF.